This T cell receptor (beta chain) was profiled in a study of Graves' ophthalmopathy and Graves' hyperthyroidism. Germline CDR1 is SQVTM and CDR2 is ANQGSEA. Trimming stripped 1 base from V and 7 bases from J, with 19 bases between. This CDR3 spans 15 amino acids. This clonotype came up many times. Amplified TCR beta CDR3 regions were obtained using RNA transcripts as template. The authors performed first-round RT-PCR with HTBI primers and then a second-round multiplex PCR. TCRdb re-analysed the multiplex PCR reads in MiXCR, keeping a single row per CDR3 protein. The sample lists around 590,000 distinct CDR3 sequences; under 45% were seen once.

V and J are TRBV29-1 and TRBJ1-2; weak D call: TRBD1 (6 bases). The sequence derives from an adult man with Graves' hyperthyroidism. What was sequenced was peripheral blood or thyroid tissue (not recorded which). The CDR3 loop is CSVEAPGAYFSGYTF. CDR3 sequence (DNA): TGCAGCGTTGAAGCGCCGGGGGCGTATTTCTCTGGCTACACCTTC.